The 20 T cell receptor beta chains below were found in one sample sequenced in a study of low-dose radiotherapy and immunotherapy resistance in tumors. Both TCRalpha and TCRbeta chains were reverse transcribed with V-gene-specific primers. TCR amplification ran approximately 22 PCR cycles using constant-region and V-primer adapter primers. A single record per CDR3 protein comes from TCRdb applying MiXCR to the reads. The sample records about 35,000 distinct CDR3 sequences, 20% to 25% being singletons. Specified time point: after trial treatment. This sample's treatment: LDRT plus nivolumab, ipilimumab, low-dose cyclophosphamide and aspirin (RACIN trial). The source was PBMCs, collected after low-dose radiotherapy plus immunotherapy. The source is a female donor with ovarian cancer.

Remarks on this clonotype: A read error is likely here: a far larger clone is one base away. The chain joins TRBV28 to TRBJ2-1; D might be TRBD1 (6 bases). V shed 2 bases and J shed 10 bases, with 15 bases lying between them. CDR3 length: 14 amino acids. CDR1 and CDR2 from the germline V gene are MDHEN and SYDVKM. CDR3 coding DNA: TGTGCCAGCAGTTTAGGAGGAACAGGGCACGAGCAGTTCTTC. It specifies CASSLGGTGHEQFF.

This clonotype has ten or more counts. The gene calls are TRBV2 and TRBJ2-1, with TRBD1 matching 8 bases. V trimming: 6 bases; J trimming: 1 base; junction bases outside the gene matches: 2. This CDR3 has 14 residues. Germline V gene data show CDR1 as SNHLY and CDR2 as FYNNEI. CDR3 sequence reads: CASRGQGSYNEQFF. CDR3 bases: TGTGCCAGCAGAGGACAGGGTTCCTACAATGAGCAGTTCTTC.

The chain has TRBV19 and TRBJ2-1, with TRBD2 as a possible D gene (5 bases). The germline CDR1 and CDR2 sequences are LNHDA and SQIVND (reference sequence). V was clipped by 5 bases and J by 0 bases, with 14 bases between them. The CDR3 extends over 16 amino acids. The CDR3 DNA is TGTGCCAGTAGTCGTCCGGGGTCGAGCTCCTACAATGAGCAGTTCTTC. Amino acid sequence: CASSRPGSSSYNEQFF.

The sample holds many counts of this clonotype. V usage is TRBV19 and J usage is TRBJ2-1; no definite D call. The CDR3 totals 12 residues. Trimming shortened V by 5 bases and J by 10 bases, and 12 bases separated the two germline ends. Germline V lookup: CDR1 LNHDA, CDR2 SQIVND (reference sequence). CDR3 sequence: CASSPRPGEQFF. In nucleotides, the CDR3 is TGTGCCAGTAGTCCCCGACCCGGGGAGCAGTTCTTC.

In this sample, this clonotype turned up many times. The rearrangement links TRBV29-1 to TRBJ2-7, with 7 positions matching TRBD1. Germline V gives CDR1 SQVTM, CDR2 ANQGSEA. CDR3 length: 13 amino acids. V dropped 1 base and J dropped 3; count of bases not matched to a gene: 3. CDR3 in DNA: TGCAGCGTTGAAGGGGACAGCCTCTACGAGCAGTACTTC. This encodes CSVEGDSLYEQYF.

Here the CDR3 reads CASSQAASGRNEQFF. CDR3 DNA: TGTGCCAGCAGCCAAGCGGCTAGCGGGAGGAATGAGCAGTTCTTC. This rearrangement joins TRBV3-1 to TRBJ2-1, with 11 bases lining up with TRBD2. J gave up 7 bases and V 1 base, and 3 bases lay outside the gene matches. Looked up from germline, CDR1 is LGHDT and CDR2 is YNNKEL (reference sequence). The CDR3 totals 15 residues.

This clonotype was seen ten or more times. The CDR3 sequence is CAWSGVQYGYTF. CDR3 DNA: TGTGCCTGGAGCGGGGTACAGTATGGCTACACCTTC. The chain joins TRBV30 to TRBJ1-2; unclear D gene. The CDR3 has 12 residues. Trimming stripped 3 bases from V and 5 bases from J, with 10 bases between. The V gene's germline CDR1 is GTSNPN and CDR2 SVGIG (reference sequence).

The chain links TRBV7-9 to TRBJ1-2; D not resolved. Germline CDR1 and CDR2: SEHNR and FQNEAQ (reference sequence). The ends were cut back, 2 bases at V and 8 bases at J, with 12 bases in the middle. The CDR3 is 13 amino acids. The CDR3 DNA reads TGTGCCAGCAGCTTAAAGGCAGACTCGGGCTACACCTTC. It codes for CASSLKADSGYTF.

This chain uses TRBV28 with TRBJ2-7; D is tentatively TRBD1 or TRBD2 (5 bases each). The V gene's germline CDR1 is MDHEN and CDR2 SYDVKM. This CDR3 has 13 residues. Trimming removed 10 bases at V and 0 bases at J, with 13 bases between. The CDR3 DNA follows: TGTGCCACGCGCCGGGACGGCTCCTACGAGCAGTACTTC. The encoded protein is CATRRDGSYEQYF.

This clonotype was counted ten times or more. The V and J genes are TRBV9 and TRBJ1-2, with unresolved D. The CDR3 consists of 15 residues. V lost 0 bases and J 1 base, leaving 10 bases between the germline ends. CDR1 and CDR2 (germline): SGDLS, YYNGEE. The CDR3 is CASSVEPQDNYGYTF. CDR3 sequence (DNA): TGTGCCAGCAGCGTAGAACCCCAGGATAACTATGGCTACACCTTC.

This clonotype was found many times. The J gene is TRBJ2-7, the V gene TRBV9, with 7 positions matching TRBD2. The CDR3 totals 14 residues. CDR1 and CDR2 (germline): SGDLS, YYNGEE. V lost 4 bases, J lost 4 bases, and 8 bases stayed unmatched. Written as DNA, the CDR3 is TGTGCCAGCAGCCCCGGGGGGTCACGTTACGAGCAGTACTTC. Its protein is CASSPGGSRYEQYF.

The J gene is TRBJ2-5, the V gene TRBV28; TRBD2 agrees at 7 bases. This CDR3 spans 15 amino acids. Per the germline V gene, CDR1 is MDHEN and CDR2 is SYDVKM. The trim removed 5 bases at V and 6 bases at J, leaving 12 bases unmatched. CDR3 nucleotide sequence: TGTGCCAGCAGTAGCCCCGCGGGAGCCGTCAAGACCCAGTACTTC. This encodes CASSSPAGAVKTQYF. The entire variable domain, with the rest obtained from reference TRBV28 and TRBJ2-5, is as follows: DVKVTQSSRYLVKRTGEKVFLECVQDMDHENMFWYRQDPGLGLRLIYFSYDVKMKEKGDIPEGYSVSREKKERFSLILESASTNQTSMYLCASSSPAGAVKTQYFGPGTRLLVL.

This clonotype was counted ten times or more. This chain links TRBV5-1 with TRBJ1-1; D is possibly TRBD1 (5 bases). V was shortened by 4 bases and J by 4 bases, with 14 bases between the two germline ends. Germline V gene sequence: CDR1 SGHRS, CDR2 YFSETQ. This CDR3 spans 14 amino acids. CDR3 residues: CASSPDTGTTEAFF. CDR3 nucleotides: TGCGCCAGCAGCCCAGACACAGGAACCACTGAAGCTTTCTTT.

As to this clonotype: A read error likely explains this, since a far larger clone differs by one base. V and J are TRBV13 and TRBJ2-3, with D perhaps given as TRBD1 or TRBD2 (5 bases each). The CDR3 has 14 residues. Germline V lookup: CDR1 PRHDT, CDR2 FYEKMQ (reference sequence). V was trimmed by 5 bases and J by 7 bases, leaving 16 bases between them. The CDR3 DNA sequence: TGTGCCAGCAGCGCTGAGGGGCTTGCATATACGCAGTATTTT. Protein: CASSAEGLAYTQYF.

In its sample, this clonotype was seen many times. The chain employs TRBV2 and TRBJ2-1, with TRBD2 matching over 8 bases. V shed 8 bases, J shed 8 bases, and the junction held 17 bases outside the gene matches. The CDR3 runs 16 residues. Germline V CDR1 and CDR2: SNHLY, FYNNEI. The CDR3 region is CASEVSSGGFSHEQFF. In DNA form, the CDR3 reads TGTGCCAGCGAGGTCTCCAGCGGGGGCTTTTCTCATGAGCAGTTCTTC.

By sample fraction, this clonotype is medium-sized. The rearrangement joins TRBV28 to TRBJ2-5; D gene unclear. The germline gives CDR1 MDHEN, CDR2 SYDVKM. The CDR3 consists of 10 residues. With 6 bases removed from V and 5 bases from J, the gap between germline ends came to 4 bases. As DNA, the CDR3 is TGTGCCAGCAGAGGGGAGACCCAGTACTTC. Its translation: CASRGETQYF.

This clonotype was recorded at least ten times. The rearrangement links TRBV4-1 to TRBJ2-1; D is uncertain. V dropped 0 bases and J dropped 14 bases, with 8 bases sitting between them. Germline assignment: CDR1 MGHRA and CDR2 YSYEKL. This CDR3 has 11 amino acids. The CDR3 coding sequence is TGCGCCAGCAGCCAAGATTGGGCTAAGTTCTTC. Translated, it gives CASSQDWAKFF.

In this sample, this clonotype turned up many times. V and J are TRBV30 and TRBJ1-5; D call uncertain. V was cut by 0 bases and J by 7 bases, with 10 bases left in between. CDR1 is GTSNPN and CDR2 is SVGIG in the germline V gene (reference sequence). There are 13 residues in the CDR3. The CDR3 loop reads CAWSVSPKQPQHF. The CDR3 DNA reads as TGTGCCTGGAGTGTAAGTCCAAAACAGCCCCAGCATTTT. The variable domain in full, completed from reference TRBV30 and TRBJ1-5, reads SQTIHQWPATLVQPVGSPLSLECTVEGTSNPNLYWYRQAAGRGLQLLFYSVGIGQISSEVPQNLSASRPQDRQFILSSKKLLLSDSGFYLCAWSVSPKQPQHFGDGTRLSIL.

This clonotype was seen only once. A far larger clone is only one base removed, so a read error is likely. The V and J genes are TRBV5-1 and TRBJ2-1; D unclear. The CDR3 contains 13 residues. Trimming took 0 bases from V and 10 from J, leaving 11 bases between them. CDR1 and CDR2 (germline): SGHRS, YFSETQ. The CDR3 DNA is TGCGCCAGCAGCTTGGATTCGTCTGGCGAGCAGTTCTTC. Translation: CASSLDSSGEQFF.

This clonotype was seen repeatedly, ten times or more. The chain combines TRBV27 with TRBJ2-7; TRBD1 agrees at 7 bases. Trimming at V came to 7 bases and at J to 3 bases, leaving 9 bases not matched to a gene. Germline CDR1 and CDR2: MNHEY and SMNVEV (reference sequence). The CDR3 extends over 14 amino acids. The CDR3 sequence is CASNPTRQGYEQYF. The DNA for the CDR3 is TGTGCCAGCAATCCTACCCGACAGGGCTACGAGCAGTACTTC.